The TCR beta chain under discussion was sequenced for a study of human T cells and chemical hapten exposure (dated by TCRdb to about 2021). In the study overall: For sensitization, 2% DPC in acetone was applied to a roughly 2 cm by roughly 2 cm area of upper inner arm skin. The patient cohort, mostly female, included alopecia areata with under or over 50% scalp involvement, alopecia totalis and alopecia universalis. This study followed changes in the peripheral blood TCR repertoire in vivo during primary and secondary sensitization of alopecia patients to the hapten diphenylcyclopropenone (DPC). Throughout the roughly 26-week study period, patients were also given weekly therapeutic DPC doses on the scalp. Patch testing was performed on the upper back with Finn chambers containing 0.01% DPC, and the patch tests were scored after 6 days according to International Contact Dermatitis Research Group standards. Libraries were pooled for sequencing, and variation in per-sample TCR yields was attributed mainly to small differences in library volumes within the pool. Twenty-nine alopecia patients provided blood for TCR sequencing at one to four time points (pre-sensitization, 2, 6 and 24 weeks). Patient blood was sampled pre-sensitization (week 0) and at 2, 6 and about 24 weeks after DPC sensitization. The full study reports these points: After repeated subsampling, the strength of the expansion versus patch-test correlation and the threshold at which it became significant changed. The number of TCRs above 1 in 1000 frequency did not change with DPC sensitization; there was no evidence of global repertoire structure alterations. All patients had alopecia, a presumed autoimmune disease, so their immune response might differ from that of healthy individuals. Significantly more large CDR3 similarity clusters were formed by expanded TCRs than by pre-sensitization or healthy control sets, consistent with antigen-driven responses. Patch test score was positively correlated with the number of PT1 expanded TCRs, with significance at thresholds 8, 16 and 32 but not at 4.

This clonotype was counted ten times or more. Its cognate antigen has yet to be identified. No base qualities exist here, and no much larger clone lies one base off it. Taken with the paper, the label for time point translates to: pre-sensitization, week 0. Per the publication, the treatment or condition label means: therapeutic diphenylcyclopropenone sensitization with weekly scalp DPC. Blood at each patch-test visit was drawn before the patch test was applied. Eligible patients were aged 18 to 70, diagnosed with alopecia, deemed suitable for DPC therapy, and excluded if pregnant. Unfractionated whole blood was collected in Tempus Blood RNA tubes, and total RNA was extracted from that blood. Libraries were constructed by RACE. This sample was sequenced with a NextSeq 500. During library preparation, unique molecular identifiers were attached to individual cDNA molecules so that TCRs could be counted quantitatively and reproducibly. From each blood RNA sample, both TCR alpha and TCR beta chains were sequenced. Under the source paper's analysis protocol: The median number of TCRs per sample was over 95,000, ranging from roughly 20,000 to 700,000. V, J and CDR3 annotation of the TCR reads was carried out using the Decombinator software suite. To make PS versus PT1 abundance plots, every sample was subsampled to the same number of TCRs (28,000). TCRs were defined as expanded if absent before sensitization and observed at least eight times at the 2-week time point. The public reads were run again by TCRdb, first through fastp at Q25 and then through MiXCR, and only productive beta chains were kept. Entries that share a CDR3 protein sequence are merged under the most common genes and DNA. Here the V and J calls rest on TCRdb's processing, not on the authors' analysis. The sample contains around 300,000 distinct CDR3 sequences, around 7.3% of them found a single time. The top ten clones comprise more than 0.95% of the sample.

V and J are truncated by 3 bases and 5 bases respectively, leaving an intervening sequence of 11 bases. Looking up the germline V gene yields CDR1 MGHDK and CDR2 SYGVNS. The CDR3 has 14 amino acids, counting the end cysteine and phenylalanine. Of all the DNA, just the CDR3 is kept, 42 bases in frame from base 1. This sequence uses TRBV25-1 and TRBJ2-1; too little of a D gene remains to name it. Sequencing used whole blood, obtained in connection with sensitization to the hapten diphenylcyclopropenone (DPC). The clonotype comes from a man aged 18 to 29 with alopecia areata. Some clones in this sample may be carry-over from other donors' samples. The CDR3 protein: CASSDVNRNNEQFF. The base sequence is TGTGCCAGCAGTGATGTTAACCGAAACAATGAGCAGTTCTTC.